One and the same sample provided the 8 T cell receptor beta chains below, sequenced in a study of neoadjuvant anti-PD-1 for oral cavity cancer. The method was immunoSEQ multiplex PCR; TCRdb's version includes in-frame clones alone and lacks a portion of them. The table has 17,000 or so clones, approximately 60% seen once. This sample comprised PBMCs, obtained before nivolumab (anti-PD-1) treatment. These receptors were taken from a person aged 40 to 85 with oral cavity squamous cell carcinoma.

This clone has just a few counts. The rearrangement uses TRBV29-1 and TRBJ2-3, with D hard to call. Trimming shortened V by 1 base and J by 1 base, and 3 bases separated the two germline ends. The CDR3 runs to 12 residues. The germline gives CDR1 SQVTM, CDR2 ANQGSEA. Here the CDR3 DNA reads TGCAGCGTTGAAGCGGGCACAGATACGCAGTATTTT. This gives the protein CSVEAGTDTQYF.

In the case of this clone: The junction does not match germline at one end; this may be a read error. This sequence joins TRBV7-7 and TRBJ2-1; 9 nucleotides line up with TRBD2. CDR3 length equals 17 residues. Germline CDR1 and CDR2: SSHAT and FNYEAQ (reference sequence). The chain's CDR3 is CASSLEVAGVAYNEQFF. In DNA, the CDR3 is TGTGCTAGCAGCTTAGAGGTAGCGGGAGTTGCCTACAATGAGCAGTTCTTC. The complete variable domain, with remaining parts taken from reference TRBV7-7 and TRBJ2-1, reads GAGVSQSPRYKVTKRGQDVTLRCDPISSHATLYWYQQALGQGPEFLTYFNYEAQPDKSGLPSDRFSAERPEGSISTLTIQRTEQRDSAMYRCASSLEVAGVAYNEQFFGPGTRLTVL.

The V call is TRBV6-1, the J call TRBJ2-1; 11 bases line up with TRBD2. Germline CDR1 reads MNHNS; CDR2 reads SASEGT. J gave up 9 bases and V 2 bases, and 3 bases lay outside the gene matches. This CDR3 has 14 residues. The CDR3 DNA reads as TGTGCCAGCAGTGAAAGCGGACTAGCGGGTGAGCAGTTCTTC. Protein product: CASSESGLAGEQFF.

This chain links TRBV5-1 with TRBJ1-2, with a tentative D call TRBD1 (6 bases). The CDR3 sequence is 15 residues long. Trimming removed 4 bases at V and 2 bases at J, with 15 bases between. Per germline, CDR1 SGHRS and CDR2 YFSETQ. The CDR3 loop is CASSVAGDINYGYTF. In DNA, the CDR3 is TGCGCCAGCAGCGTCGCAGGGGATATCAACTATGGCTACACCTTC.

The chain uses TRBV13 and TRBJ2-1, with 7 nucleotides matching TRBD1. CDR3 size: 15 residues. Germline V CDR1 and CDR2: PRHDT, FYEKMQ (reference sequence). Trimming took 4 bases from V and 2 from J; bases not matched to a gene: 5. CDR3 nucleotides: TGTGCCAGCAGCTCGCTAGGGGGCGCCTACAATGAGCAGTTCTTC. Its translation is CASSSLGGAYNEQFF.

The J gene is TRBJ2-7, the V gene TRBV6-1; TRBD1 matches at 10 bases. V was clipped by 4 bases and J by 2 bases; unmatched bases: 11. Germline CDR1 reads MNHNS; CDR2 reads SASEGT. The CDR3 sequence is 17 residues long. The DNA of the CDR3 is TGTGCCAGCAGTGTAATAATCCGGGACAGGGGTACCTACGAGCAGTACTTC. It is translated as CASSVIIRDRGTYEQYF.

This chain links TRBV2 with TRBJ2-2; 10 positions match TRBD2. V gave up 8 bases and J gave up 4 bases; unmatched junction bases: 7. The CDR3 extends over 15 amino acids. Germline V gene sequence: CDR1 SNHLY, CDR2 FYNNEI. The chain's CDR3 is CASGRLAGGTGELFF. DNA for the CDR3: TGTGCCAGCGGCAGACTAGCGGGTGGCACCGGGGAGCTGTTTTTT.

On this clone: Within the sample, other DNA sequences also encode this same CDR3. The rearrangement joins TRBV6-5 to TRBJ1-2; maybe TRBD1 (5 bases). Germline V gene lookup returns CDR1 MNHEY and CDR2 SVGAGI. This CDR3 spans 14 amino acids. V lost 6 bases, J lost 4 bases, and 15 bases lay in between. DNA for the CDR3: TGTGCCAGCAGACCAGAGGGGCCGGGCTATGGCTACACCTTC. Protein product: CASRPEGPGYGYTF.